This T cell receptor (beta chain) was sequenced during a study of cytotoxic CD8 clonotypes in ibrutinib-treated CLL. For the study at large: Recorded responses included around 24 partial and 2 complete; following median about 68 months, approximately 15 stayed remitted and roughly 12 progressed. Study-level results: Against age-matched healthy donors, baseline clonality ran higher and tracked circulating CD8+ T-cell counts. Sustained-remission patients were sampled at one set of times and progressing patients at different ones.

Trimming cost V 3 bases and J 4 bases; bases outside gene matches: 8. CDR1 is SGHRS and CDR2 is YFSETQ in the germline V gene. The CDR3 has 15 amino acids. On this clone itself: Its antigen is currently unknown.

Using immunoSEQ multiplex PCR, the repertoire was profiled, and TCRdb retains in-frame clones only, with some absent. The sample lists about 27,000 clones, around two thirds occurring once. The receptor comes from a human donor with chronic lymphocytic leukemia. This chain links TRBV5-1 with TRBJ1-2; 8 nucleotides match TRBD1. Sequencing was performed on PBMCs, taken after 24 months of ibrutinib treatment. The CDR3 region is CASSSTGQGGYGYTF. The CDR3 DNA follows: TGCGCCAGCAGCTCCACCGGACAGGGCGGCTATGGCTACACCTTC.